These 5 T cell receptor beta chains came from one sample sequenced in a study of shared clonotypes between healthy human individuals. Using immunoSEQ multiplex PCR, the repertoire was profiled, and TCRdb retains in-frame clones only, with some absent. This table has around 2,000,000 clones, roughly 91% appearing once. CD45RO-negative, CCR7-selected cells formed the naive CD8 fraction, which excluded terminally differentiated effector memory CD45RA+ cells. Specimen: naive CD8+ T cells from PBMCs. The origin of the receptors is a man between 18 and 35 years old in good health. Some clones in this sample may be carry-over from other donors' samples.

This chain uses TRBV27 with TRBJ2-3, with 13 bases aligning to TRBD2. CDR1 is MNHEY and CDR2 is SMNVEV in the germline V gene (reference sequence). The CDR3 runs 16 residues. Unmatched junction bases numbered 4, after V lost 5 bases and J lost 2 bases. CDR3 amino acids: CASSILAGGPTDTQYF. In DNA, the CDR3 is TGTGCCAGCAGTATACTAGCGGGAGGGCCCACAGATACGCAGTATTTT.

The J gene is TRBJ1-4, the V gene TRBV14, with 10 bases lining up with TRBD1. The CDR3 runs 19 residues. Germline V lookup: CDR1 SGHDN, CDR2 FVKESK. Germline trimming cut 0 bases from V and 3 bases from J; bases unmatched to any gene: 10. CDR3 loop: CASSQEPGTGDLANEKLFF. CDR3 DNA: TGTGCCAGCAGCCAAGAACCCGGGACAGGGGATTTAGCTAATGAAAAACTGTTTTTT.

The chain is built from TRBV11-3 and TRBJ2-1, with a weak D call TRBD2 (5 bases). Germline values: CDR1 SGHNT, CDR2 YENEEA. Between the trimmed V and J ends, which lost 4 bases and 8 bases, there was a span of 12 bases. This CDR3 spans 13 amino acids. CDR3 sequence (DNA): TGTGCCAGCAGCTCGGACTCGGGATATGAGCAGTTCTTC. Translated, it gives CASSSDSGYEQFF.

V and J are TRBV21-1 and TRBJ1-1; the D segment call TRBD1 is taken from the table without a DNA check. TRBV21-1 is marked as a pseudogene. The CDR3 is 14 amino acids. CDR3 sequence reads: CAITSGTGNTEAFF. CDR3 DNA sequence: TGTGCCATCACCTCCGGGACAGGGAACACTGAAGCTTTCTTT.

The rearrangement uses TRBV5-1 and TRBJ2-1; 7 bases fit TRBD2. The CDR3 consists of 16 residues. After removal of 0 bases from V and 10 bases from J, the junction contained 13 bases not matched to a gene. In germline, CDR1 is SGHRS, CDR2 YFSETQ. The CDR3 DNA reads as TGCGCCAGCAGCTTGGGCGGCGGGAGTCGGTACGGGGAGCAGTTCTTC. Its translation is CASSLGGGSRYGEQFF. Full variable domain (outside the CDR3, taken from reference TRBV5-1 and TRBJ2-1): KAGVTQTPRYLIKTRGQQVTLSCSPISGHRSVSWYQQTPGQGLQFLFEYFSETQRNKGNFPGRFSGRQFSNSRSEMNVSTLELGDSALYLCASSLGGGSRYGEQFFGPGTRLTVL.